A selection of T cell receptor beta chains follows, all from one sample in a study of T cell responses to AZD1222 COVID-19 vaccine. Clones were read by immunoSEQ multiplex PCR, and TCRdb kept only the in-frame ones, dropping some. Of some 130,000 clones in the sample, about nine tenths are singletons; the top ten hold 6.9%. This material consisted of peripheral blood, taken on day 0 of AZD1222 vaccination. The source is an adult in good health. The CDR3 runs from the conserved cysteine through the conserved F or W. D genes are given only for firm matches. Size values are once, few and many counts, or a class for expanded clones, and some rows have none.

TRBV11-2	13	TRBJ2-3	.	.	TGTGCCAGCAGGCTGGAGAGCACAGATACGCAGTATTTT	CASRLESTDTQYF
TRBV11-2	15	TRBJ2-7	TRBD2	.	TGTGCCAGCAGCTTAACCAGCGGGGGGTCCTACGAGCAGTACTTC	CASSLTSGGSYEQYF
TRBV25-1	16	TRBJ1-6	.	.	TGTGCCAGCATGCCAGGGGCCAGCTCCTATAATTCACCCCTCCACTTT	CASMPGASSYNSPLHF
TRBV25-1	13	TRBJ2-7	.	.	TGTGCCAGCAGAAGCATAAAATCCTACGAGCAGTACTTC	CASRSIKSYEQYF
TRBV6-2/TRBV6-3	16	TRBJ1-2	.	.	TGTGCCAGCAGTTCCACGACAGCCTATTCTAACTATGGCTACACCTTC	CASSSTTAYSNYGYTF
TRBV7-2	13	TRBJ2-3	.	once	TGTGCCAGCAGTCAGATACAGGGTGATACGCAGTATTTT	CASSQIQGDTQYF
TRBV18	15	TRBJ1-2	TRBD1	.	TGTGCCAGCTCACCCGGGACAGGGAGGAGTCGGGGCTACACCTTC	CASSPGTGRSRGYTF
TRBV7-3	17	TRBJ2-2	TRBD2	.	TGTGCCAGCAGCCCAACCCAGCGGGGGGCGAACACCGGGGAGCTGTTTTTT	CASSPTQRGANTGELFF
TRBV7-9	12	TRBJ2-5	TRBD2	.	TGTGCCAGCAGCGGGGGGGTTGAGACCCAGTACTTC	CASSGGVETQYF
TRBV18	15	TRBJ1-6	TRBD1	.	TGTGCCAGCTCACTCACCGGGACAGGGAATTCACCCCTCCACTTT	CASSLTGTGNSPLHF
TRBV7-9	18	TRBJ1-2	TRBD1	.	TGTGCCAGCAGCTTACCCGGGGGACAGGGAGGACGCTGGGATGGCTACACCTTC	CASSLPGGQGGRWDGYTF
TRBV27	17	TRBJ1-3	.	once	TGTGCCAGCAGTTTAAAAGGGAACGGGGTAACTGGAAACACCATATATTTT	CASSLKGNGVTGNTIYF
TRBV3-1/TRBV3-2	15	TRBJ1-3	.	.	TGTGCCAGCAGCCCTCATGGCAGGGATAGAAACACCATATATTTT	CASSPHGRDRNTIYF
TRBV28	14	TRBJ1-1	.	.	TGTGCCAGCAGCAATCATAGGCGAAGCACTGAAGCTTTCTTT	CASSNHRRSTEAFF
TRBV4-1	18	TRBJ2-6	.	.	TGCGCCAGCACCCCAAGATCAGGCAGGGTTGGTAGGGCCAACGTCCTGACTTTC	CASTPRSGRVGRANVLTF
TRBV23-1	12	TRBJ1-1	.	.	TGCGCCAGTACTCAACGTGACAGACAAGCTTTCTTT	CASTQRDRQAFF
TRBV27	14	TRBJ2-7	.	.	TGTGCCAGCAGTTTTGGGGTGGGGCCCTACGAGCAGTACTTC	CASSFGVGPYEQYF
TRBV14	17	TRBJ2-7	TRBD1	.	TGTGCCAGCAGCCACCTATTCGGGACAGGGAGGCCCTACGAGCAGTACTTC	CASSHLFGTGRPYEQYF
TRBV5-6	12	TRBJ2-7	.	.	TGTGCCAGCAGCTTGGGCGGCTACGAGCAGTACTTC	CASSLGGYEQYF
TRBV10-1	16	TRBJ1-1	TRBD1	.	TGCGCCAGCCTCTGGACAGGGCTATACATGAACACTGAAGCTTTCTTT	CASLWTGLYMNTEAFF
TRBV6-5	14	TRBJ1-1	TRBD1	.	TGTGCCAGCACCTTGACGACAGGGGGCACTGAAGCTTTCTTT	CASTLTTGGTEAFF
TRBV6-6	14	TRBJ1-4	TRBD1	.	TGTGCCAGCGGAGGACAGGGCGGTAATGAAAAACTGTTTTTT	CASGGQGGNEKLFF
TRBV21-1	18	TRBJ2-7	.	.	TGTGCCAGCAGCCCCCCCTGGGCAGGGAGTACCAGCTCCTACGAGCAGTACTTC	CASSPPWAGSTSSYEQYF
TRBV19	17	TRBJ1-2	.	.	TGTGCCAGTAGTATCACGCCGGGATCCCGAGGGGACTATGGCTACACCTTC	CASSITPGSRGDYGYTF